The T cell receptor beta chain described here comes from a study of long-term antiretroviral therapy in people with HIV (dated by TCRdb to 2022 to 2024). Regarding the study in general: The earliest samples were collected roughly a decade before the 2015 WHO recommendation for immediate ART, at a time when ART was usually postponed until CD4 counts fell. Whether ART initiation and durable HIV suppression were associated with changes in peripheral blood TRB repertoire composition and diversity was tested in a retrospective serial study. A total of under 250 cryopreserved PBMC samples were contributed to the cohort by 30 adults with confirmed HIV infection, with samples collected serially over a mean of approximately 6 years (range 1-12). Of the 30 participants with HIV, fewer than twelve were female. Test extractions of a monoclonal T-cell line alongside approximately 34 polyclonal samples showed no cross-contamination during QIAcube processing.

The immunoSEQ hsTCRB v3.0 assay was used at survey level resolution to sequence the TRB variable region. TRB sequencing targeted a depth of about 35,000-50,000 T-cell genomes per sample. TRB libraries were pooled and sequenced on an Illumina MiSeq using a v3 150-cycle kit. As for the authors' bioinformatics: Repertoire analysis was performed in R inside a reproducible Nextflow workflow that covered QC, data transformation and analysis. LymphoSeq2, an R package for AIRR-Seq data exploration, was used to implement custom analyses. After excluding a handful of samples that yielded fewer than 5000 total TRB sequences, 188 HIV repertoires remained for analysis. Among the 188 retained HIV repertoires, some 60 were collected before ART initiation and over 120 were collected after ART initiation. Repertoires were downsampled to 5000 TRB nucleotide sequences, with summary statistics averaged over 100 downsampling iterations. TRB sequences were retained for analysis only if CDR3 regions of at least seven amino acids were present. A Shannon entropy-derived clonality score and the Gini coefficient were used to measure diversity. In the repertoire networks, any two of the top 5000 CDR3 amino acid sequences were linked whenever the two sequences differed by an edit distance of one. GLIPH2 predicted antigen specificity groups and MHC restriction for TRB CDR3 amino acid sequences. CDR3 amino acid sequences were matched against VDJdb and McPAS-TCR to flag known CMV, EBV, HIV or tissue antigen associations. Pre-ART, post-ART and control groups were compared with Wilcoxon signed-rank tests and Holm-Bonferroni correction. The table was pulled from immuneACCESS by TCRdb, which kept in-frame rearrangements only. Such tables lose some clones; where checked, under half of the loss comes from unresolved V genes, and the rest has no known cause. Clone size and V and J calls were adopted from that table, with D and trimming inferred from the DNA. Within this sample are fewer than 40,000 clones, with 90% to 95% of them counted one time only. The ten most abundant clones make up less than 4% of the sample.

The study at large found these results: The samples span the years 2004 to 2017, and the ART regimens used may be less effective than current regimens. Narrower CDR3 length ranges were observed in HIV repertoires than in controls, and an antigen-experienced repertoire with only a slight naive shift after ART was suggested by the network structure. Since PBMC availability was limited, sequencing covered only the TCR beta chain, with no alpha chain pairing. Starting ART was linked to a significant rise in TRB diversity, yet even with long-term ART the diversity remained significantly lower than in transplant donor controls. Expanded TRB clones identified before ART initiation dominated the repertoire at all time points, although this dominance fluctuated and declined in many PLHIV after ART. Inferences about post-ART repertoire changes are limited because no data were available on ART adherence, viral resistance or therapy changes. Because pre-ART samples had limited cell numbers, unsorted PBMC were profiled rather than sorted CD4+ and CD8+ T cells.

As to this clone: Its antigen remains undetermined. Per-base quality was not reported, and no clone a single base away is much larger than it.

Inclusion was restricted to participants for whom at least one PBMC sample before ART initiation and at least two post-ART samples were available. All participants with HIV were treated in the United States of America. Before DNA extraction, cryopreserved samples containing about 0.9-11 million PBMC were thawed and washed. At the time of the earliest PBMC sample, participants with HIV were aged between roughly 20 and 60 years. Each participant contributed PBMC samples from 1-4 timepoints before ART initiation and 2-8 timepoints after ART initiation, with a median of 7 samples. Serial HIV viral load, CD4+ T-cell count, ART history and demographic data were obtained for every participant. Genomic DNA was extracted from unsorted PBMC with a Qiagen kit on a QIAcube, processed in batches of 12 samples. The germline V gene supplies CDR1 SGHDT and CDR2 YYEEEE. A distance of 15 bases separates the germline ends of V and J, which lose 1 base and 5 bases respectively. The CDR3 covers 16 residues, taking in both the cysteine and the phenylalanine. The retained sequence is limited to the CDR3, 48 bases, with the frame set at the first base.

The chain links TRBV5-6 with TRBJ1-4; TRBD1 is possibly the D segment (5 matching bases). The origin of this receptor is a woman aged 50 to 60 with HIV. The source material was unsorted PBMCs, sampled approximately 5 years after starting antiretroviral therapy. The DNA sequence is as follows: TGTGCCAGCAGCTTGTTGGGGCAGAGCCTAAATGAAAAACTGTTTTTT. Its amino acids are CASSLLGQSLNEKLFF.